Sequencing of this T cell receptor beta chain was carried out in a study of blood T cells in healthy people across ages. About the study: For every two T cells, template switching captured about one barcoded beta molecule.

Germline assignment: CDR1 SGHTA and CDR2 FQGTGA. The germline V and J ends were trimmed by 3 bases and 6 bases, with 9 bases remaining between them. This CDR3 contains 13 residues. On this clonotype: What it recognizes is unknown.

Then a second PCR, running about 6 to 11 cycles, was carried out with a sample-barcoded 5' primer and a J-beta primer mix. TCRdb re-called the 5' RACE reads with MiXCR, one entry per CDR3 protein. The data hold fewer than 1,000,000 distinct CDR3 sequences, with about 47% observed a single time. Findings of the study overall: Using unsorted PBMCs precluded a conclusive naive versus antigen-experienced comparison.

The sequence came from a man older than 75 in good health. Source material: blood. The chain is built from TRBV7-3 and TRBJ2-1; maybe TRBD1 (7 bases). DNA for the CDR3: TGTGCCAGCAGCTTCCAGGGGGGCAATGAGCAGTTCTTC. Its protein product is CASSFQGGNEQFF.